These T cell receptor beta chains were read from a single sample in a study of OX40 agonist ivuxolimab in advanced cancers. Only in-frame clones appear in the TCRdb table, and some are missing; sequencing was by immunoSEQ multiplex PCR. Of fewer than 80,000 clones in the sample, approximately 85% were seen once. The sample was CD4+ or CD8+ T cells sorted from blood, taken in a trial of the OX40 agonist ivuxolimab. The receptors shown here come from an adult with an advanced solid tumor such as melanoma, head and neck, liver or kidney cancer. Each CDR3 is given with its conserved first and last residue. The D gene is left open where the match is weak. For some rows the clone size is stated as once, few or many, or as a class when expanded; others skip it.

TRBD1 TRBJ1-4 TRBV5-4 14 NA TGTGCCAGCAGCCCGGACAGGCGAAATGAAAAACTGTTTTTT CASSPDRRNEKLFF
NA TRBJ1-3 TRBV7-2 15 NA TGTGCCAGCAGCCCCGGACCGTCCTCTGGAAACACCATATATTTT CASSPGPSSGNTIYF
NA TRBJ1-6 TRBV7-9 15 NA TGTGCCAGCAGCTTGTCAGGGACCAGGGGTTCACCCCTCCACTTT CASSLSGTRGSPLHF
NA TRBJ2-1 TRBV6-4 14 NA TGTGCCAGCAGTAGTGACGGGACTTCGGCTGGAAGGTTCTTC CASSSDGTSAGRFF
NA TRBJ2-1 TRBV10-2 13 NA TGCGCCAGCAGTCCCACTAGGTACAATGAGCAGTTCTTC CASSPTRYNEQFF
NA TRBJ1-2 TRBV7-2 13 NA TGTGCCAGCAGCGCACCGAGCGGCTATGGCTACACCTTC CASSAPSGYGYTF
NA TRBJ1-4 TRBV10-3 12 NA TGTGCCATCAGTGTAGGGGATGAAAAACTGTTTTTT CAISVGDEKLFF
NA TRBJ1-5 TRBV19 13 NA TGTGCCAGTAGTGTACAGGGTAATCAGCCCCAGCATTTT CASSVQGNQPQHF
TRBD2 TRBJ2-3 TRBV2 16 NA TGTGCCAGCAGTGAGGGCGGGGGAGGATTGGAAGATACGCAGTATTTT CASSEGGGGLEDTQYF
NA TRBJ1-3 TRBV7-8 14 NA TGTGCCAGCAGCTTCGGGAGCTCTGGAAACACCATATATTTT CASSFGSSGNTIYF
NA TRBJ2-7 TRBV19 12 NA TGTGCCAGTAGTAAGGGGGACTACGAGCAGTACTTC CASSKGDYEQYF
NA TRBJ2-2 TRBV5-1 16 NA TGCGCCAGCAGCTTGGAGATGCTACAAAACACCGGGGAGCTGTTTTTT CASSLEMLQNTGELFF
NA TRBJ2-5 TRBV6-1 15 NA TGTGCCAGCAGTCTTGTTGGGCGGGGCCAAGAGACCCAGTACTTC CASSLVGRGQETQYF
NA TRBJ2-3 TRBV5-1 16 once TGCGCCAGCAGCTTGGCGGGATCCCTAGGCACAGATACGCAGTATTTT CASSLAGSLGTDTQYF
NA TRBJ1-6 TRBV5-8 17 NA TGTGCCAGCAGCTTGGAGGGATCGGGCGGCTATAATTCACCCCTCCACTTT CASSLEGSGGYNSPLHF
NA TRBJ1-1 TRBV5-4 14 NA TGTGCCAGCAGCCTAGAGGGAATGAACACTGAAGCTTTCTTT CASSLEGMNTEAFF